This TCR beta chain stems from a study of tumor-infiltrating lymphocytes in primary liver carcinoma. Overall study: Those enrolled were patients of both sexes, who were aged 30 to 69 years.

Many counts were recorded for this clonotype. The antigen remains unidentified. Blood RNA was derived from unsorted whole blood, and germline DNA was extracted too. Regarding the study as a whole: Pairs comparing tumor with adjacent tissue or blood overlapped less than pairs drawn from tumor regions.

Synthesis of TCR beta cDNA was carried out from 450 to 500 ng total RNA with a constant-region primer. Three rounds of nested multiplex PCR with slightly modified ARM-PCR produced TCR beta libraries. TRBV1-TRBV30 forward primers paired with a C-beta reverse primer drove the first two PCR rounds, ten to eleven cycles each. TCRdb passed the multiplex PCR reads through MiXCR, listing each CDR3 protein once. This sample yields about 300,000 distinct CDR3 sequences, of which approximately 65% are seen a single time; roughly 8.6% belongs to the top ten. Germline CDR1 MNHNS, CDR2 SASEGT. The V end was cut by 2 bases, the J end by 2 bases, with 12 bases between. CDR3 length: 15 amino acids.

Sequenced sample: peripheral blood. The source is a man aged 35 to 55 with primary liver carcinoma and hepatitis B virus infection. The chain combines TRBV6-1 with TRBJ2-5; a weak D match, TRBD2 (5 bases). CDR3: CASSESPRRQETQYF. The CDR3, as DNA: TGTGCCAGCAGTGAATCCCCCAGGAGGCAAGAGACCCAGTACTTC.